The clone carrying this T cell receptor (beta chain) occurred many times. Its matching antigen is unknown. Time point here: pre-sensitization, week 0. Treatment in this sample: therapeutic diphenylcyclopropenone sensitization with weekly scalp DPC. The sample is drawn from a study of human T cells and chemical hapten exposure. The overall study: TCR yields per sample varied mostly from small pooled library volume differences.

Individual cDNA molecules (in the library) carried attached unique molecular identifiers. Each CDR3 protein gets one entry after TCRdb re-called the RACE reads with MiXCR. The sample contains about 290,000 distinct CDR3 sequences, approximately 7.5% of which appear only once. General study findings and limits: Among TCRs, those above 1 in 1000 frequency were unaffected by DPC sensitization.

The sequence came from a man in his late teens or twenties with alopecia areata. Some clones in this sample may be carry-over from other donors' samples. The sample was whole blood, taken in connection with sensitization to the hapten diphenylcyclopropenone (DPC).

The DNA of the CDR3 is TGTGCCAGCAGCGCCGGACTAGCGGGGGACCCCTACAATGAGCAGTTCTTC. Translating gives CASSAGLAGDPYNEQFF. V gene TRBV7-2 combines with J gene TRBJ2-1; TRBD2 matches at 13 bases. J gave up 2 bases and V 5 bases, and 6 bases lay outside the gene matches. This CDR3 comprises 17 residues. Germline V lookup: CDR1 SGHTA, CDR2 FQGNSA.